The T cell receptor (beta chain) described here comes from a study of cytomegalovirus exposure and HLA in healthy donors. Amplification used 60 Vbeta primers and 13 Jbeta primers. Measured with immunoSEQ multiplex PCR; TCRdb has only the in-frame clones, and not every one. The sample contains 95,000 to 150,000 clones, about 80% of which appear only once. CDR1 SGHTA and CDR2 FQGNSA come from the germline V gene. V lost 5 bases and J 1 base, leaving 14 bases between the germline ends. The CDR3 is made up of 15 amino acids. Study results and limitations: Reports described diagnosis of cytomegalovirus status by the classifier as highly specific and sensitive. A missense variant in DCLRE1C was later tied to TCR beta V- and J-gene trimming.

Note on this clone: Its antigen is currently unknown.

The clonotype comes from a woman in her forties or fifties in good health and CMV-seropositive. The gene calls are TRBV7-2 and TRBJ1-1; D is unclear. The sample consisted of PBMCs. The CDR3 DNA is TGTGCCAGCAGCCTAAGACATGTCGGGAACACTGAAGCTTTCTTT. This gives the protein CASSLRHVGNTEAFF.